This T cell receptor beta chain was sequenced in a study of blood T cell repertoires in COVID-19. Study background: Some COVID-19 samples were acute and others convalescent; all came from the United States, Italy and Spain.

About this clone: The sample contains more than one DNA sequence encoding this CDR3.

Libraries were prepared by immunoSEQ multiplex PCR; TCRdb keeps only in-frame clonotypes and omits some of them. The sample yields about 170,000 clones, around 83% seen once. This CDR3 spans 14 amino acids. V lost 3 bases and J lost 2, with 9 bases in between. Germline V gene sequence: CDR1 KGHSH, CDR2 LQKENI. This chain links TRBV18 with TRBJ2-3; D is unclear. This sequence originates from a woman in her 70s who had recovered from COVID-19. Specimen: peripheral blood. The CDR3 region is CASSPGLSTDTQYF. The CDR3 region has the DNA TGTGCCAGCTCACCTGGCCTTTCCACAGATACGCAGTATTTT.